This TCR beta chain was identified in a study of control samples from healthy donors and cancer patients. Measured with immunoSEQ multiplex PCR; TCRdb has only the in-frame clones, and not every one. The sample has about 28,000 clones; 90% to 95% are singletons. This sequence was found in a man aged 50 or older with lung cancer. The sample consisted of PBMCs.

The CDR3 DNA follows: TGCGCCAGCAGCCATCTTGGCGGCAGGGGAAGCAATGAGCAGTTCTTC. Translating gives CASSHLGGRGSNEQFF. The V and J genes are TRBV4-3 and TRBJ2-1, with TRBD1 as a possible D gene (6 bases). Trimming removed 3 bases at V and 6 bases at J, with 18 bases between. The CDR3 extends over 16 amino acids. CDR1 is LGHNA and CDR2 is YSLEER in the germline V gene.